This T cell receptor beta chain came from a study of T cells in Graves' hyperthyroidism and ophthalmopathy. What was amplified from RNA transcripts were TCR beta CDR3 regions. A first-round RT-PCR of the TCR CDR3 used the HTBI primer set. TCRdb re-derived calls from the multiplex PCR reads in MiXCR, one entry per CDR3 protein. The sample records fewer than 700,000 distinct CDR3 sequences, about 17% being singletons. V gave up 2 bases and J gave up 4 bases, with 9 bases separating them. Looked up from germline, CDR1 is GTSNPN and CDR2 is SVGIG (reference sequence). The CDR3 loop spans 13 amino acids. Any patient presenting with uncontrolled infection, other autoimmune disease, pregnancy or lactation was left out. This clonotype was recorded at least ten times.

Material: blood. The chain has TRBV30 and TRBJ1-5; D gene unclear. The source is a woman between 25 and 40 years old with Graves' hyperthyroidism. CDR3 nucleotides: TGTGCCTGGAGTATTCGGACTAATCAGCCCCAGCATTTT. Translated, it gives CAWSIRTNQPQHF.